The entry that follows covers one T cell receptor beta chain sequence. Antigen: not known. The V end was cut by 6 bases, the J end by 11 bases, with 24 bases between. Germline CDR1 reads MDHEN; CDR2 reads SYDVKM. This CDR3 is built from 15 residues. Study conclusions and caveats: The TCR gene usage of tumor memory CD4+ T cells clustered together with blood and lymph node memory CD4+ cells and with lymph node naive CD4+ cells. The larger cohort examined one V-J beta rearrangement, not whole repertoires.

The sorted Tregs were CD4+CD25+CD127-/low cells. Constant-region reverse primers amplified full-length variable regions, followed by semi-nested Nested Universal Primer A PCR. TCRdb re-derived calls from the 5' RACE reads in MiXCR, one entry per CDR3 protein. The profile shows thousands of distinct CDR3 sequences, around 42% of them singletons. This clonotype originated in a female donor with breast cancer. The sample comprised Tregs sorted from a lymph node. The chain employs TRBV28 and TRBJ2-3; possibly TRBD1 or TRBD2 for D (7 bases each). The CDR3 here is CASSPGQTGRALQYF. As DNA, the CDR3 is TGTGCCAGCAGCCCGGGACAGACAGGGAGGGCACTGCAGTATTTT.